Each of the 26 T cell receptor beta chains below was sequenced from the same sample in a study of control samples from healthy donors and cancer patients. Profiling relied on immunoSEQ multiplex PCR, and the TCRdb table lists in-frame clones only, not all of them. The table shows tens of thousands of clones, with around nine tenths occurring only once. Sequenced input: PBMCs. Receptors were obtained from a woman in her forties or fifties with colorectal cancer.

V and J are TRBV7-3 and TRBJ1-2, with TRBD1 matching over 7 bases. V trimming: 5 bases; J trimming: 2 bases; junction bases outside the gene matches: 8. The CDR3 is made up of 15 amino acids. CDR1 is SGHTA and CDR2 is FQGTGA in the germline V gene. The CDR3, as DNA: TGTGCCAGCAGCCTTTCAGGGGGAAGCAACTATGGCTACACCTTC. This translates into CASSLSGGSNYGYTF.

V gene TRBV24-1 combines with J gene TRBJ2-2; TRBD1 or TRBD2 may be the D gene (5 bases each). Germline CDR1 reads KGHDR; CDR2 reads SFDVKD. The CDR3 sequence is 14 residues long. Trimming pared 5 bases from V and 4 bases from J, leaving 10 bases between. The CDR3: CATSVPGGTGELFF. CDR3 bases: TGTGCCACCAGTGTCCCTGGGGGCACCGGGGAGCTGTTTTTT.

The chain links TRBV9 to TRBJ2-2; D may be TRBD1 (5 bases). CDR3 size: 17 residues. Trimming took 4 bases from V and 3 from J, leaving 19 bases between them. From germline, CDR1 is SGDLS and CDR2 YYNGEE. The CDR3 here is CASSSAGFGVDTGELFF. DNA of the CDR3: TGTGCCAGCAGCTCGGCAGGGTTCGGTGTGGACACCGGGGAGCTGTTTTTT.

The chain couples TRBV7-2 to TRBJ1-1; D ambiguous. This CDR3 is built from 13 residues. Per the germline V gene, CDR1 is SGHTA and CDR2 is FQGNSA. Trimming stripped 5 bases from V and 5 bases from J, with 12 bases between. The CDR3 nucleotides read TGTGCCAGCAGCACAACTCGAGGGACTGAAGCTTTCTTT. This codes for CASSTTRGTEAFF.

This chain links TRBV5-1 with TRBJ1-2, with D possibly matching TRBD1 (5 bases). This CDR3 contains 12 residues. Germline CDR1 reads SGHRS; CDR2 reads YFSETQ. V lost 1 base and J lost 8, with 9 bases in between. The CDR3 nucleotides are TGCGCCAGCAGCTTGCAGGGCGACGGCTACACCTTC. It is translated as CASSLQGDGYTF.

CDR3 DNA sequence: TGTGCCAGCAGCCGCGGGACAGGCTACGAGCAGTACGTC. The encoded protein is CASSRGTGYEQYV. V usage is TRBV6-2 or TRBV6-3 and J usage is TRBJ2-7, with 8 bases that match TRBD1. V trimming: 6 bases; J trimming: 3 bases; junction bases outside the gene matches: 4. The germline CDR1 and CDR2 sequences are MNHEY and SVGEGT. The length of the CDR3 is 13 residues.

This chain uses TRBV27 with TRBJ2-3; 10 bases line up with TRBD1. CDR1 is MNHEY, CDR2 SMNVEV, per germline (reference sequence). This CDR3 is 18 amino acids long. V lost 2 bases and J lost 4; bases outside the gene matches: 12. The DNA of the CDR3 is TGTGCCAGCAGTTTAAGGGGTCCCGGGACAGGGGCGGCAGATACGCAGTATTTT. Protein product: CASSLRGPGTGAADTQYF.

The J gene is TRBJ1-5, the V gene TRBV19; 7 bases line up with TRBD1. Germline V gene data show CDR1 as LNHDA and CDR2 as SQIVND (reference sequence). Trimming took 1 base from V and 4 from J; bases not matched to a gene: 4. CDR3 size: 15 residues. The CDR3 coding sequence is TGTGCCAGTAGTATAGGCAGGGGGTCGAATCAGCCCCAGCATTTT. Its protein is CASSIGRGSNQPQHF.

The chain links TRBV24-1 to TRBJ2-3, with a possible D match to TRBD2 (6 bases). Germline V lookup: CDR1 KGHDR, CDR2 SFDVKD. V lost 2 bases to trimming and J lost 5 bases, with 13 bases between them. CDR3 size: 15 residues. The CDR3 nucleotides read TGTGCCACCAGTGATTGGAGGGCCCGGGGAGATACGCAGTATTTT. It codes for CATSDWRARGDTQYF.

The CDR3 DNA sequence: TGTGCCAGCAGTTACGGGGCGGGGTCGAACACCGGGGAGCTGTTTTTT. This translates into CASSYGAGSNTGELFF. The chain employs TRBV6-5 and TRBJ2-2; maybe TRBD2 (6 bases). There are 16 residues in the CDR3. CDR1 is MNHEY, CDR2 SVGAGI, per germline. The germline V and J ends were trimmed by 2 bases and 0 bases, with 10 bases remaining between them.

The chain employs TRBV7-9 and TRBJ1-2, with TRBD1 matching 7 bases. Trimming took 1 base from V and 5 from J; bases not matched to a gene: 4. CDR1 and CDR2 from the germline V gene are SEHNR and FQNEAQ (reference sequence). The CDR3 covers 14 residues. The CDR3 sequence: CASSLEGARYGYTF. The CDR3 DNA is TGTGCCAGCAGCTTAGAGGGGGCTCGATATGGCTACACCTTC.

The chain uses TRBV18 and TRBJ1-4, with a tentative D call TRBD1 (6 bases). The V end lost 3 bases, the J end lost 2 bases, and 7 bases lay between the germline ends. From germline, CDR1 is KGHSH and CDR2 LQKENI. The CDR3 spans 14 residues. The CDR3 spells CASSPQGTNEKLFF. CDR3 bases: TGTGCCAGCTCACCTCAGGGGACTAATGAAAAACTGTTTTTT.

This chain joins TRBV30 and TRBJ1-6; 7 positions agree with TRBD1. Unmatched junction bases numbered 18, after V lost 5 bases and J lost 8 bases. Germline V gene sequence: CDR1 GTSNPN, CDR2 SVGIG (reference sequence). CDR3 length equals 17 residues. CDR3 in DNA: TGTGCCTGGGGCCAGCGGGACAGAGCTTATAGGGATTCACCCCTCCACTTT. It is translated as CAWGQRDRAYRDSPLHF.

With respect to this clone: At one end, the junction sequence differs from germline, possibly due to a read error. The chain has TRBV18 and TRBJ1-1; D is possibly TRBD1 (6 bases). Germline V gene data show CDR1 as KGHSH and CDR2 as LQKENI. The CDR3 length is 17 residues. The CDR3 coding sequence is TGTGCCAGCTCACCGAGCGGGACACCCACCTCGAACACTAAAGCTTTCTTT. As protein: CASSPSGTPTSNTKAFF.

The CDR3 DNA is TGTGCCAGCAGTAAAACAAGGAACTACGAGCAGTACGTC. As protein: CASSKTRNYEQYV. The V call is TRBV6-6, the J call TRBJ2-7; D gene ambiguous. The germline V gene has CDR1 MNHNY and CDR2 SVGAGI (reference sequence). The CDR3 runs to 13 residues. Deletions cut 5 bases from V and 3 bases from J, with 11 bases between.

The chain is built from TRBV30 and TRBJ1-3; no firm D call. Germline V CDR1 and CDR2: GTSNPN, SVGIG (reference sequence). The CDR3 is 12 residues long. V lost 3 bases and J lost 0, with 3 bases in between. The CDR3 bases are TGTGCCTGGAGCCCCTCTGGAAACACCATATATTTT. It translates to CAWSPSGNTIYF.

This rearrangement joins TRBV2 to TRBJ2-3; TRBD2 agrees at 8 bases. CDR3 length: 16 amino acids. The ends lost 7 bases at V and 2 bases at J; junction bases unmatched: 11. Germline CDR1 reads SNHLY; CDR2 reads FYNNEI. The CDR3, as DNA: TGTGCCAGCATCCCTTTTAGCGGGGCTTCCACAGATACGCAGTATTTT. This sequence encodes CASIPFSGASTDTQYF.

This chain connects TRBV9 to TRBJ2-1, with D possibly being TRBD2 (5 bases). This CDR3 has 13 residues. Trimming removed 0 bases at V and 10 bases at J, with 11 bases between. Per the germline V gene, CDR1 is SGDLS and CDR2 is YYNGEE. The CDR3 DNA follows: TGTGCCAGCAGCGTAGTACCATCGGGGGAGCAGTTCTTC. Protein sequence: CASSVVPSGEQFF.

This clone was detected once. J is TRBJ2-6 and V is TRBV5-1; D is possibly TRBD1 (5 bases). The CDR3 is 15 amino acids. The V gene lost 5 bases and the J gene lost 2 bases, with 11 bases spanning the gap. Germline loops: CDR1 SGHRS, CDR2 YFSETQ. CDR3 loop: CASRPEGAGANVLTF. The CDR3 DNA follows: TGCGCCAGCAGACCCGAAGGGGCTGGGGCCAACGTCCTGACTTTC.

The V call is TRBV3-1 (or the pseudogene TRBV3-2), the J call TRBJ2-2; D possibly corresponds to TRBD2 (6 bases). The germline V and J ends were trimmed by 1 base and 6 bases, with 6 bases remaining between them. This CDR3 has 13 residues. Germline CDR1 reads LGHDT; CDR2 reads YNNKEL (reference sequence). The CDR3 region is CASSQGGAGELFF. DNA of the CDR3: TGTGCCAGCAGCCAAGGCGGGGCCGGGGAGCTGTTTTTT.

The genes are TRBV4-1 and TRBJ2-1; D ambiguous. The CDR3 is made up of 13 amino acids. Germline V gene lookup returns CDR1 MGHRA and CDR2 YSYEKL. V lost 1 base and J lost 7, with 8 bases in between. The CDR3 sequence is CASSQVSQNEQFF. DNA of the CDR3: TGCGCCAGCAGCCAAGTTTCCCAGAATGAGCAGTTCTTC.

V usage is TRBV6-4 and J usage is TRBJ1-3; 7 nucleotides agree with TRBD1. Germline V gives CDR1 MRHNA, CDR2 SNTAGT. CDR3 size: 17 residues. Germline trimming cut 10 bases from V and 4 bases from J; bases unmatched to any gene: 19. CDR3 nucleotide sequence: TGTGCCACCCCCCCCACCGAGGGGGCGAAATCAGGAAACACCATATATTTT. Encoded protein: CATPPTEGAKSGNTIYF.

V gene TRBV7-9 combines with J gene TRBJ1-2, with unresolved D. Trimming took off 5 bases at V and 5 bases at J, with 15 bases between the two ends. The CDR3 has 14 residues. CDR1 is SEHNR, CDR2 FQNEAQ, per germline (reference sequence). This CDR3 reads CASSTTTGTYGYTF. The CDR3 DNA reads as TGTGCCAGCAGCACCACGACTGGAACGTATGGCTACACCTTC. The full variable domain, with the rest looked up from reference TRBV7-9 and TRBJ1-2, is DTGVSQNPRHKITKRGQNVTFRCDPISEHNRLYWYRQTLGQGPEFLTYFQNEAQLEKSRLLSDRFSAERPKGSFSTLEIQRTEQGDSAMYLCASSTTTGTYGYTFGSGTRLTVV.

This clone has a handful of counts. The genes are TRBV2 and TRBJ2-5, with D tentatively TRBD2 (6 bases). Per the germline V gene, CDR1 is SNHLY and CDR2 is FYNNEI. The germline V and J ends were trimmed by 6 bases and 5 bases, with 13 bases remaining between them. The CDR3 runs 13 residues. The DNA of the CDR3 is TGTGCCAGCAGCGGGGGAAGAAGGGAGACCCAGTACTTC. Translation gives CASSGGRRETQYF.

The V gene is TRBV2, the J gene TRBJ1-1; D ambiguous. V was shortened by 7 bases and J by 3 bases, with 15 bases between the two germline ends. Germline V gene lookup returns CDR1 SNHLY and CDR2 FYNNEI. This CDR3 spans 14 amino acids. The DNA of the CDR3 is TGTGCCAGCACACTCGCTGAGTGGGACACTGAAGCTTTCTTT. This encodes CASTLAEWDTEAFF.

This clone was seen a handful of times. This sequence joins TRBV7-2 and TRBJ1-1; D might be TRBD1 (5 bases). Germline-derived CDR1 and CDR2 are SGHTA and FQGNSA. V lost 5 bases to trimming and J lost 5 bases, with 18 bases between them. CDR3 length equals 15 residues. CDR3 in amino acids: CASSPLGGGVTEAFF. CDR3 nucleotide sequence: TGTGCCAGCAGCCCCCTGGGCGGGGGGGTAACTGAAGCTTTCTTT.